Reported below is one T cell receptor beta chain. Its specificity is not known. This record belongs to a study of cytomegalovirus exposure and HLA in healthy donors. Whole-study findings and limits: Upon later analysis, HLA-associated TCR beta chains proved more clonally expanded than other, equally common chains. Reports state that TCR beta sequences accurately predicted most subjects' HLA-A and HLA-B alleles.

60 Vbeta and 13 Jbeta primers were used in PCR. Using immunoSEQ multiplex PCR, the repertoire was profiled, and TCRdb retains in-frame clones only, with some absent. The sample has under 250,000 clones, about four fifths seen once. Healthy donors of bone marrow made up the group. This CDR3 region has 13 residues. V shed 5 bases and J shed 16 bases, with 21 bases lying between them. Germline CDR1 SGHTA, CDR2 FQGNSA. V and J are TRBV7-2 and TRBJ2-1; a possible D gene is TRBD2 (5 bases). The TCR sequence derives from a woman in her forties or fifties in good health and CMV-seropositive. Source material: PBMCs. CDR3 sequence: CASSPGRVERLFF. CDR3 nucleotides: TGTGCCAGCAGCCCGGGTCGGGTGGAGCGGTTATTCTTC.